The next 14 T cell receptor beta chains were all read from a single sample in a study of shared clonotypes between healthy human individuals. The naive CD8 population came from CD45RO-negative cells selected for CCR7, without terminally differentiated effector memory CD45RA+ cells. TCRdb's table, derived via immunoSEQ multiplex PCR, lists solely in-frame clones and lacks some. The data show hundreds of thousands of clones, approximately 96% seen once. Sequencing was performed on naive CD8+ T cells sorted from blood. The source of these receptors is a woman aged 25 to 39 in good health.

The chain links TRBV9 to TRBJ2-1, with 10 bases fitting TRBD2. With V trimmed by 4 bases and J by 2 bases, 21 bases remained unmatched. The CDR3 covers 21 residues. Germline assignment: CDR1 SGDLS and CDR2 YYNGEE. The CDR3 here is CASSRGLPGLAAPGAYNEQFF. In nucleotides, the CDR3 is TGTGCCAGCAGCAGAGGTCTCCCCGGACTAGCGGCCCCCGGGGCCTACAATGAGCAGTTCTTC.

This clone was seen a single time. The CDR3 reads CSVPRQGAAFF. DNA for the CDR3: TGCAGCGTTCCCCGACAGGGCGCAGCTTTCTTT. The J gene is TRBJ1-1, the V gene TRBV29-1, with 7 bases lining up with TRBD1. Unmatched junction bases numbered 7, after V lost 5 bases and J lost 10 bases. This CDR3 is built from 11 residues. Germline CDR1 reads SQVTM; CDR2 reads ANQGSEA.

This clone was seen a few times. The gene calls are TRBV25-1 and TRBJ1-1; no firm D call. This CDR3 has 11 residues. Germline V gene data show CDR1 as MGHDK and CDR2 as SYGVNS. Trimming shortened V by 3 bases and J by 4 bases, and 3 bases separated the two germline ends. The CDR3 protein is CASSEVTEAFF. CDR3 DNA sequence: TGTGCCAGCAGTGAGGTCACTGAAGCTTTCTTT.

The genes are TRBV5-1 and TRBJ2-1; D not resolved. Per the germline V gene, CDR1 is SGHRS and CDR2 is YFSETQ. V lost 4 bases to trimming and J lost 6 bases, with 11 bases between them. The CDR3 has 13 amino acids. CDR3 sequence: CASSGNWPNEQFF. DNA of the CDR3: TGCGCCAGCAGCGGAAACTGGCCCAATGAGCAGTTCTTC.

The chain is built from TRBV10-2 and TRBJ2-3, with D possibly matching TRBD2 (5 bases). The CDR3 loop spans 15 amino acids. The germline gives CDR1 WSHSY, CDR2 SAAADI. V shed 2 bases and J shed 2 bases, with 11 bases lying between them. DNA for the CDR3: TGCGCCAGCAGTGAGGGTACTAGTACCACAGATACGCAGTATTTT. Amino acids: CASSEGTSTTDTQYF.

The chain has TRBV10-2 and TRBJ2-3; TRBD1 aligns across 8 bases. This CDR3 comprises 14 residues. Germline V gene lookup returns CDR1 WSHSY and CDR2 SAAADI. Trimming removed 5 bases from V and 2 bases from J; junction bases left unmatched: 3. This CDR3 reads CASSWTGNTDTQYF. DNA for the CDR3: TGCGCCAGCAGTTGGACAGGGAACACAGATACGCAGTATTTT.

V gene TRBV27 combines with J gene TRBJ1-4; D gene unclear. Trimming took 0 bases from V and 5 from J, leaving 10 bases between them. Germline V gives CDR1 MNHEY, CDR2 SMNVEV (reference sequence). CDR3 size: 15 residues. CDR3 amino acids: CASSLSYSLNEKLFF. As DNA, the CDR3 is TGTGCCAGCAGTTTATCTTACAGCCTAAATGAAAAACTGTTTTTT. Based on the CDR3 plus reference TRBV27 and TRBJ1-4, the full variable domain is EAQVTQNPRYLITVTGKKLTVTCSQNMNHEYMSWYRQDPGLGLRQIYYSMNVEVTDKGDVPEGYKVSRKEKRNFPLILESPSPNQTSLYFCASSLSYSLNEKLFFGSGTQLSVL.

CDR3 amino acids: CASSGLGTEAFF. The DNA of the CDR3 is TGTGCCAGCAGTGGACTCGGGACTGAAGCTTTCTTT. V is TRBV6-4 and J is TRBJ1-1; D is unresolved. The ends were cut back, 4 bases at V and 5 bases at J, with 8 bases in the middle. Germline V gene sequence: CDR1 MRHNA, CDR2 SNTAGT. The CDR3 runs to 12 residues.

The chain recombines TRBV7-9 with TRBJ2-5; D is undetermined. The germline V and J ends were trimmed by 1 base and 5 bases, with 8 bases remaining between them. CDR1 and CDR2 (germline): SEHNR, FQNEAQ (reference sequence). This CDR3 is 13 amino acids long. The CDR3 region is CASSLVPEETQYF. CDR3 DNA sequence: TGTGCCAGCAGCTTAGTACCCGAGGAGACCCAGTACTTC.

This rearrangement joins TRBV19 to TRBJ2-5; D gene ambiguous. The ends were cut back, 1 base at V and 3 bases at J, with 9 bases in the middle. Germline V gene data show CDR1 as LNHDA and CDR2 as SQIVND (reference sequence). This CDR3 is built from 14 residues. The CDR3 DNA reads as TGTGCCAGTAGTATAGGATCAGCCGAAGAGACCCAGTACTTC. Encoded protein: CASSIGSAEETQYF.

The chain carries TRBV2 and TRBJ1-3; D gene unclear. The germline CDR1 and CDR2 sequences are SNHLY and FYNNEI. The CDR3 loop spans 13 amino acids. V shed 7 bases and J shed 3 bases, with 10 bases lying between them. CDR3 sequence reads: CASNPGIGNTIYF. DNA of the CDR3: TGTGCCAGCAATCCCGGGATTGGAAACACCATATATTTT.

The rearrangement uses TRBV28 and TRBJ1-5; D unclear. V lost 6 bases, J lost 0 bases, and 9 bases lay in between. Germline V gives CDR1 MDHEN, CDR2 SYDVKM. CDR3 length: 14 amino acids. CDR3 protein: CASRGQSSNQPQHF. CDR3 in DNA: TGTGCCAGCAGAGGTCAGAGTAGCAATCAGCCCCAGCATTTT.

A single count supports this clone. This chain's CDR3 is CASSLINGGFYEQYF. DNA for the CDR3: TGTGCCAGCAGCTTGATAAACGGGGGATTTTACGAGCAGTACTTC. The rearrangement joins TRBV5-6 to TRBJ2-7; D is perhaps TRBD2 (6 bases). Between the trimmed V and J ends, which lost 1 base and 4 bases, there was a span of 15 bases. CDR3 size: 15 residues. Germline assignment: CDR1 SGHDT and CDR2 YYEEEE. Variable domain in full (rest from reference TRBV5-6 and TRBJ2-7): DAGVTQSPTHLIKTRGQQVTLRCSPKSGHDTVSWYQQALGQGPQFIFQYYEEEERQRGNFPDRFSGHQFPNYSSELNVNALLLGDSALYLCASSLINGGFYEQYFGPGTRLTVT.

This rearrangement joins TRBV28 to TRBJ2-7; D not resolved. Germline loops: CDR1 MDHEN, CDR2 SYDVKM. The ends were cut back, 3 bases at V and 2 bases at J, with 8 bases in the middle. The CDR3 spans 13 residues. Here the CDR3 reads CASSFPATYEQYF. CDR3 in DNA: TGTGCCAGCAGTTTTCCTGCGACCTACGAGCAGTACTTC.